A selection of T cell receptor beta chains follows, all from one sample in a study of blood T cell repertoires in COVID-19. TCRdb keeps only in-frame clones here, not all; method: immunoSEQ multiplex PCR. The table has about 69,000 clones, 75% to 80% seen once. The material sequenced was peripheral blood. These receptors all stem from a human donor in a cohort sampled during active COVID-19. Both conserved end residues are part of each CDR3. D genes are given only for firm matches. Not all rows give a size; the values are once, few, many and, for expanded clones, a class.

TRBD1 TRBJ1-1 - TRBV3-1/TRBV3-2 CASSPWDRNTEAFF TGTGCCAGCAGCCCATGGGACAGGAACACTGAAGCTTTCTTT
TRBD1 TRBJ1-6 - TRBV7-6 CASSLARAGGSPLHF TGTGCCAGCAGCTTAGCGAGGGCAGGGGGTTCACCCCTCCACTTT
TRBD2 TRBJ2-7 - TRBV2 CASSGLGYEQYF TGTGCCAGCAGCGGACTAGGCTACGAGCAGTACTTC
TRBD2 TRBJ2-7 - TRBV28 CASSPPASGRNEQYF TGTGCCAGCAGTCCGCCGGCTAGCGGGAGGAACGAGCAGTACTTC
- TRBJ1-5 - TRBV6-4 CASSAAGAGQPQHF TGTGCCAGCAGTGCTGCGGGGGCCGGTCAGCCCCAGCATTTT
- TRBJ2-5 once TRBV5-1 CASSFEGGAETQYF TGCGCCAGCAGCTTTGAGGGGGGGGCAGAGACCCAGTACTTC
- TRBJ2-3 - TRBV3-1/TRBV3-2 CASSQVSGSSTDTQYF TGTGCCAGCAGCCAAGTTTCCGGGTCTAGCACAGATACGCAGTATTTT
TRBD1 TRBJ1-1 few TRBV13 CASSLKALTRQGALTEAFF TGTGCCAGCAGCTTAAAGGCCCTGACAAGACAGGGGGCATTGACTGAAGCTTTCTTT
- TRBJ1-2 few TRBV6-1 CASSEGVGGTYGYTF TGTGCCAGCAGTGAAGGAGTAGGGGGTACTTATGGCTACACCTTC
- TRBJ2-7 - TRBV12-3/TRBV12-4 CASSKAGYEQYF TGTGCCAGCAGTAAGGCAGGATACGAGCAGTACTTC
- TRBJ2-5 - TRBV20-1 CSAPKQETQYF TGCAGTGCCCCAAAACAGGAGACCCAGTACTTC